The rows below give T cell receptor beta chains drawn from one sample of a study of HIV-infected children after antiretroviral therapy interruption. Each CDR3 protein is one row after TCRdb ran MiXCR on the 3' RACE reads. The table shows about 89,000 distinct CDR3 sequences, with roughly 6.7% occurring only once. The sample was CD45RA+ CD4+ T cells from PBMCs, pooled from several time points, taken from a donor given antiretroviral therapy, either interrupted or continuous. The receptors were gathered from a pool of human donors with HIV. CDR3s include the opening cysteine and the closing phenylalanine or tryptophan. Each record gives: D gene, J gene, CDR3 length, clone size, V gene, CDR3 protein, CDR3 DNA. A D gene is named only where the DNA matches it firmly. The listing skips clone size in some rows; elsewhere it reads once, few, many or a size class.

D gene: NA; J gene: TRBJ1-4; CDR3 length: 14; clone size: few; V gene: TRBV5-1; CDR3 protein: CASSPLVVDEKLFF; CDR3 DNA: TGCGCCAGCAGCCCCTTAGTAGTAGACGAAAAACTGTTTTTT
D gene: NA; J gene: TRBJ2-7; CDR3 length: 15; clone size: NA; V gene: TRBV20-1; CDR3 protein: CSADAGHDSSYEQYF; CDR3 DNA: TGCAGTGCGGATGCAGGGCATGATAGCTCCTACGAGCAGTACTTC
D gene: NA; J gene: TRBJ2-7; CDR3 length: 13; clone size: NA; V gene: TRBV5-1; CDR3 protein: CASSLPGTGEQYF; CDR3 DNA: TGCGCCAGCAGCTTGCCAGGGACGGGCGAGCAGTACTTC
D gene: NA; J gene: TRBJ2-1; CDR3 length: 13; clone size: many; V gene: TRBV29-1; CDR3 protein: CSTQKDLQNEQFF; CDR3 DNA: TGCAGCACCCAAAAGGATCTTCAAAATGAGCAGTTCTTC
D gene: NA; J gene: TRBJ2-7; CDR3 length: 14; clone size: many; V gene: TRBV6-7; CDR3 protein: CASSYSTGRAEQYF; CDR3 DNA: TGTGCCAGCAGTTACTCGACAGGCAGGGCCGAGCAGTACTTC
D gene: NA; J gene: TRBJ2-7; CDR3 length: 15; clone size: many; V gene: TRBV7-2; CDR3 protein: CASSSIGASPYEQYF; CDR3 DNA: TGTGCCAGCAGCTCCATCGGGGCCTCACCCTACGAGCAGTACTTC
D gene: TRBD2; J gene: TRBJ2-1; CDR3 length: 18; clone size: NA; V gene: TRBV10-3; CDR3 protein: CASSLGFTSGSSYNEQFF; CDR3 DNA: TGTGCCAGCAGCTTAGGATTCACTAGCGGAAGCTCCTACAATGAGCAGTTCTTC
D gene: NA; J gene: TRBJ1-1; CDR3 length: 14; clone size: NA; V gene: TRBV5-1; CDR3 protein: CASSLGSANTEAFF; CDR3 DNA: TGCGCCAGCAGCTTAGGTTCGGCCAACACTGAAGCTTTCTTT
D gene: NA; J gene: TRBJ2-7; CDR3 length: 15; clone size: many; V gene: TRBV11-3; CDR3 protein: CASSAGQNLRNEQYF; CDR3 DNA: TGTGCCAGCAGCGCGGGACAGAACTTACGAAACGAGCAGTACTTC
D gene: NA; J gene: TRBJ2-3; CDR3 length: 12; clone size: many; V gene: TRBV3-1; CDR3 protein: CASSPQGFTQYF; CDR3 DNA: TGTGCCAGCAGCCCTCAGGGATTTACGCAGTATTTT
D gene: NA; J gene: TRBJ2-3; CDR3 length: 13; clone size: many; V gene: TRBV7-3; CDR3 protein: CASSFKGTDTQYF; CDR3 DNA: TGTGCCAGCAGCTTCAAAGGGACAGATACGCAGTATTTT
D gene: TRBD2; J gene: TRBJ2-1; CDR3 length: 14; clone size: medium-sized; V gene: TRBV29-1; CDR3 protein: CSVPLAATYNEQFF; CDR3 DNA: TGCAGCGTTCCACTAGCGGCGACATACAATGAGCAGTTCTTC
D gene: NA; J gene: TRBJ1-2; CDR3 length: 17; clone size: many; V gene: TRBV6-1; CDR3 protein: CASNGGLGASRVVGYTF; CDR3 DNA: TGTGCCAGCAACGGAGGTCTCGGCGCGTCGAGGGTTGTCGGCTACACCTTC
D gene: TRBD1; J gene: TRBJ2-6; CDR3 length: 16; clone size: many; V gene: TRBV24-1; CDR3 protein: CATSDPQPGTGHVLTF; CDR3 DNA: TGTGCCACCAGTGACCCCCAACCGGGGACAGGGCACGTCCTGACTTTC
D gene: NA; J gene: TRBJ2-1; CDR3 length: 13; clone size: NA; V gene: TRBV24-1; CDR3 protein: CATSVADSREQFF; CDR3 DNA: TGTGCCACCAGTGTCGCGGACAGCAGGGAGCAGTTCTTC
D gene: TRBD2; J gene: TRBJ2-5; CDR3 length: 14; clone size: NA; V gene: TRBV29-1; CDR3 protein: CSVELAGGRETQYF; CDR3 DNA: TGCAGCGTCGAACTAGCGGGGGGCCGGGAGACCCAGTACTTC
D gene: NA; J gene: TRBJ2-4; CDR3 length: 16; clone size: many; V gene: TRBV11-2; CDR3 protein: CASSAFSLLAKNIQYF; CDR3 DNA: TGTGCCAGCAGCGCCTTCTCTTTACTAGCCAAAAACATTCAGTACTTC
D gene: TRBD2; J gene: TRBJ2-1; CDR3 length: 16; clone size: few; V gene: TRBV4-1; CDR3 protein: CASSQYLAGDYNEQFF; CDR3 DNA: TGCGCCAGCAGCCAGTATCTAGCGGGAGATTACAATGAGCAGTTCTTC
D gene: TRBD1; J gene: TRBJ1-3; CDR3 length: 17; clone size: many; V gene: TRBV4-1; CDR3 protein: CASSTTGTGGTGNTIYF; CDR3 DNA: TGCGCCAGCAGCACAACCGGGACAGGGGGTACTGGAAACACCATATATTTT
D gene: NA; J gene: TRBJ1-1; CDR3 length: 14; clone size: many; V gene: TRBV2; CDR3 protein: CASKARDLGIWAFF; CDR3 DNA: TGTGCCAGCAAAGCCAGGGACCTCGGAATCTGGGCTTTCTTT
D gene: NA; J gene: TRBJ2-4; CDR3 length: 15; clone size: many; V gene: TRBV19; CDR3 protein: CASTNERFVGNIQYF; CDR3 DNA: TGTGCCAGTACCAACGAAAGGTTCGTCGGAAACATTCAGTACTTC
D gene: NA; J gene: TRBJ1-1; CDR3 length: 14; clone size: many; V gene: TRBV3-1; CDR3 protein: CASSQGPGNTEAFF; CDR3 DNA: TGTGCCAGCAGCCAAGGACCAGGGAACACTGAAGCTTTCTTT
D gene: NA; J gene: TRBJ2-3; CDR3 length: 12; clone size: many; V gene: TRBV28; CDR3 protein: CASRTVLYTQYF; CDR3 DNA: TGTGCCAGCAGGACAGTACTTTATACGCAGTATTTT
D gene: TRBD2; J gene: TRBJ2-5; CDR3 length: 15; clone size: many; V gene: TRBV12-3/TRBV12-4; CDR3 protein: CASSLGTSGWETQYF; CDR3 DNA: TGTGCCAGCAGTTTAGGGACTAGCGGATGGGAGACCCAGTACTTC
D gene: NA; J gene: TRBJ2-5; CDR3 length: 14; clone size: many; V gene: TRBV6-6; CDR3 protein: CASSYRPREETQYF; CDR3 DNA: TGTGCCAGCAGTTATCGCCCTAGGGAAGAGACCCAGTACTTC
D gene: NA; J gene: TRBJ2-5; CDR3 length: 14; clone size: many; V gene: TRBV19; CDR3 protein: CASGTTMYQETQYF; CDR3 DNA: TGTGCCAGTGGCACGACTATGTACCAAGAGACCCAGTACTTC
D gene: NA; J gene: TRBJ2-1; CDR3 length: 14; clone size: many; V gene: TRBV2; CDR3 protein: CASSAESRGNEQFF; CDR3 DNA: TGTGCCAGCAGCGCGGAAAGTCGAGGAAATGAGCAGTTCTTC
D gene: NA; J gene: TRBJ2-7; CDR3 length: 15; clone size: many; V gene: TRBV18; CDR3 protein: CASSPRRAGSYEQYF; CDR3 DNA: TGTGCCAGCTCACCAAGGCGCGCAGGGTCCTACGAGCAGTACTTC
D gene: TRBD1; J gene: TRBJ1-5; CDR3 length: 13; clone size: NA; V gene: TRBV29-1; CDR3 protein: CSVVGGGGQPQHF; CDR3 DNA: TGCAGCGTTGTAGGAGGGGGCGGTCAGCCCCAGCATTTT
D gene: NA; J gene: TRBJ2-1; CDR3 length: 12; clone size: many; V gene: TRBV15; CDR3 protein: CATSPRYNEQFF; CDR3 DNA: TGTGCCACCAGCCCCAGATACAATGAGCAGTTCTTC
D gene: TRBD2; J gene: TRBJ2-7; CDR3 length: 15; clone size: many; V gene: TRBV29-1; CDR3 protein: CSVAHLTSGPYEQYF; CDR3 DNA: TGCAGCGTTGCACATTTAACTAGCGGTCCCTACGAGCAGTACTTC